These 9 T cell receptor beta chains came from one sample sequenced in a study of cytomegalovirus exposure and HLA in healthy donors. 13 Jbeta primers and 60 Vbeta primers were used for the PCR. TCRdb's table, derived via immunoSEQ multiplex PCR, lists solely in-frame clones and lacks some. This sample carries 90,000 to 100,000 clones, approximately 79% of them seen once, and the ten largest clones take around a fifth. The sequencing input was PBMCs. All receptors derive from a woman aged 55-69 years in good health and CMV-seropositive.

The J gene is TRBJ2-3, the V gene TRBV2; TRBD1 is a possible D gene (6 bases). Germline V gives CDR1 SNHLY, CDR2 FYNNEI. The CDR3 sequence is 17 residues long. The ends were cut back, 6 bases at V and 2 bases at J, with 21 bases in the middle. The CDR3 DNA follows: TGTGCCAGCAGCCTGACGAGGGGGATTCTCATCACAGATACGCAGTATTTT. This sequence encodes CASSLTRGILITDTQYF.

This clone was detected only a few times. This rearrangement joins TRBV6-5 to TRBJ2-5, with TRBD2 matching over 12 bases. Trimming at V came to 8 bases and at J to 5 bases, leaving 6 bases not matched to a gene. From germline, CDR1 is MNHEY and CDR2 SVGAGI. This CDR3 comprises 14 residues. Here the CDR3 reads CASWTSGNWETQYF. The CDR3, as DNA: TGTGCCAGCTGGACTAGCGGGAATTGGGAGACCCAGTACTTC.

This clone has more than one count but fewer than ten. The chain recombines TRBV2 with TRBJ1-1, with D possibly matching TRBD1 (5 bases). In germline, CDR1 is SNHLY, CDR2 FYNNEI. The CDR3 runs to 13 residues. Trimming took off 7 bases at V and 0 bases at J, with 9 bases between the two ends. CDR3 in amino acids: CASKAGLNTEAFF. Written as DNA, the CDR3 is TGTGCCAGCAAAGCAGGGCTGAACACTGAAGCTTTCTTT.

This chain joins TRBV7-6 and TRBJ2-1; 7 bases match TRBD1. Germline V gives CDR1 SGHVS, CDR2 FNYEAQ. The CDR3 is 21 amino acids. V lost 6 bases and J lost 0; bases outside the gene matches: 23. The DNA of the CDR3 is TGTGCCAGCAGATCCTTTCGAGGGACAGAAAACGCTCGTGGCTCCTACAATGAGCAGTTCTTC. The encoded protein is CASRSFRGTENARGSYNEQFF.

The chain uses TRBV6-5 and TRBJ1-1, with a tentative D call TRBD1 (5 bases). There are 14 residues in the CDR3. Trimming removed 2 bases at V and 5 bases at J, with 12 bases between. Germline V lookup: CDR1 MNHEY, CDR2 SVGAGI. CDR3 sequence: CASSYAPGKTEAFF. The CDR3 nucleotides are TGTGCCAGCAGTTACGCTCCAGGGAAGACTGAAGCTTTCTTT.

V usage is TRBV4-2 and J usage is TRBJ1-2; D ambiguous. The V end lost 1 base, the J end lost 4 bases, and 10 bases lay between the germline ends. Germline values: CDR1 LGHNA, CDR2 YNFKEQ. The CDR3 is made up of 14 amino acids. The CDR3 sequence is CASSQGNERYGYTF. The CDR3 coding sequence is TGTGCCAGCAGCCAAGGTAATGAGCGCTATGGCTACACCTTC.

The chain recombines TRBV4-2 with TRBJ2-7; no definite D call. Per the germline V gene, CDR1 is LGHNA and CDR2 is YNFKEQ. This CDR3 comprises 13 residues. V was pared by 1 base and J by 6 bases, with 10 bases between. For the CDR3, the DNA is TGTGCCAGCAGCCAAGCGATCCCGGGCGAGCAGTACTTC. Amino acid sequence: CASSQAIPGEQYF.

Only a few counts were recorded for this clone. The rearrangement links TRBV6-6 to TRBJ2-2; 7 bases fit TRBD1. The junction had 5 bases not matched to a gene; V was cut back by 6 bases and J by 4 bases. The CDR3 is made up of 14 amino acids. Germline CDR1 and CDR2: MNHNY and SVGAGI (reference sequence). The CDR3 coding sequence is TGTGCCAGCAGCTGGACAGGAACCACCGGGGAGCTGTTTTTT. Protein sequence: CASSWTGTTGELFF.

The chain combines TRBV28 with TRBJ2-5; 8 nucleotides align to TRBD1. Trimming removed 1 base from V and 5 bases from J; junction bases left unmatched: 6. The CDR3 has 15 residues. CDR1 is MDHEN and CDR2 is SYDVKM in the germline V gene. CDR3 amino acids: CASSLFQGAGETQYF. The DNA for the CDR3 is TGTGCCAGCAGTTTATTTCAGGGGGCTGGTGAGACCCAGTACTTC.